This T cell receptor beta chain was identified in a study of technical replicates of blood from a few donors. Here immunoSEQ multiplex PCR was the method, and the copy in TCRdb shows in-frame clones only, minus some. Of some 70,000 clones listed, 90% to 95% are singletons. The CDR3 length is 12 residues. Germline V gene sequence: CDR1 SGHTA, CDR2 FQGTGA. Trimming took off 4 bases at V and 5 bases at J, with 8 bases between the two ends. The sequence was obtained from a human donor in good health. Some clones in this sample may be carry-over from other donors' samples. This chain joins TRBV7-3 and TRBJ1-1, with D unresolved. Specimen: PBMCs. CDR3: CASSSPGTEAFF. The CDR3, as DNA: TGTGCCAGCAGCTCCCCAGGAACTGAAGCTTTCTTT. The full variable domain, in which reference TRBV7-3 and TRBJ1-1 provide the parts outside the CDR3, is GAGVSQTPSNKVTEKGKYVELRCDPISGHTALYWYRQSLGQGPEFLIYFQGTGAADDSGLPNDRFFAVRPEGSVSTLKIQRTERGDSAVYLCASSSPGTEAFFGQGTRLTVV.